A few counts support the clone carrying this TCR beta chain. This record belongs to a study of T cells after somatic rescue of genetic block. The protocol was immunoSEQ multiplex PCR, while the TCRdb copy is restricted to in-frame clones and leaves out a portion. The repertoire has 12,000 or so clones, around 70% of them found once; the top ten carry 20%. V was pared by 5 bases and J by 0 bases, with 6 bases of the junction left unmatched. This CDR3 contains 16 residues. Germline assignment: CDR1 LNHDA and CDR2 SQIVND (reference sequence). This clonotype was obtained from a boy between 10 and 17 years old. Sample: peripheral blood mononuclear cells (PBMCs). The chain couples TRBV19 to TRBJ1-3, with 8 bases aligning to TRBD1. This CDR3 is CASSLDRASSGNTIYF. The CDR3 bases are TGTGCCAGTAGTTTGGACAGGGCCAGCTCTGGAAACACCATATATTTT.